Following are 9 T cell receptor beta chains from one sample sequenced in a study of blood T cell repertoires in COVID-19. TCRdb's table, derived via immunoSEQ multiplex PCR, lists solely in-frame clones and lacks some. Found here are 150,000 to 200,000 clones, 86% of them singletons; the top ten hold over 0.85%. The specimen was peripheral blood. These receptors were taken from a man aged 18 to 30 with acute or convalescent COVID-19.

V gene TRBV6-5 combines with J gene TRBJ1-4; D perhaps matches TRBD1 (5 bases). V dropped 8 bases and J dropped 6 bases, with 19 bases sitting between them. The CDR3 has 15 residues. CDR1 is MNHEY and CDR2 is SVGAGI in the germline V gene. CDR3 loop: CASGRRGFGDEKLFF. As DNA, the CDR3 is TGTGCCAGCGGAAGACGGGGGTTCGGGGATGAAAAACTGTTTTTT.

The chain recombines TRBV5-5 with TRBJ2-2, with D possibly matching TRBD2 (7 bases). The V end was cut by 6 bases, the J end by 3 bases, with 12 bases between. Per the germline V gene, CDR1 is SGHKS and CDR2 is YYEKEE (reference sequence). The CDR3 has 14 amino acids. CDR3 amino acids: CASNRGGDTGELFF. The CDR3 DNA sequence: TGTGCCAGCAATAGGGGGGGTGACACCGGGGAGCTGTTTTTT.

The chain recombines TRBV27 with TRBJ2-1; D is perhaps TRBD1 (8 bases). Germline V gives CDR1 MNHEY, CDR2 SMNVEV (reference sequence). The CDR3 is made up of 15 amino acids. V lost 6 bases and J lost 4, with 16 bases in between. The CDR3 coding sequence is TGTGCCAGCAGGCAAAACAGGGGGGGTTACAATGAGCAGTTCTTC. It codes for CASRQNRGGYNEQFF.

This chain connects TRBV6-5 to TRBJ2-5; a weak D match, TRBD2 (5 bases). Per the germline V gene, CDR1 is MNHEY and CDR2 is SVGAGI. The germline V and J ends were trimmed by 0 bases and 5 bases, with 13 bases remaining between them. This CDR3 has 15 residues. CDR3 DNA: TGTGCCAGCAGTTACTCGATTGATCGAGGGGAGACCCAGTACTTC. As protein: CASSYSIDRGETQYF.

This sequence joins TRBV24-1 and TRBJ2-5; TRBD1 agrees at 10 bases. J was trimmed by 0 bases and V by 7 bases; bases with no gene match: 10. The CDR3 length is 17 residues. Looked up from germline, CDR1 is KGHDR and CDR2 is SFDVKD. The CDR3 sequence is CATSLKVGQGHQETQYF. CDR3 nucleotides: TGTGCCACCAGCCTGAAGGTGGGACAGGGGCACCAAGAGACCCAGTACTTC.

This clone has just one count. The chain uses TRBV7-2 and TRBJ1-1, with TRBD1 matching 7 bases. With 3 bases clipped from V and 4 bases from J, the junction kept 5 bases outside the gene matches. This CDR3 comprises 14 residues. Per germline, CDR1 SGHTA and CDR2 FQGNSA. The CDR3 DNA reads as TGTGCCAGCAGCTTGGGACAGCTGGCCACTGAAGCTTTCTTT. As protein: CASSLGQLATEAFF.

This chain joins TRBV5-6 and TRBJ2-1, with 7 bases fitting TRBD2. The CDR3 spans 13 residues. In germline, CDR1 is SGHDT, CDR2 YYEEEE. The junction had 9 bases not matched to a gene; V was cut back by 6 bases and J by 9 bases. The CDR3 bases are TGTGCCAGCACCGGACTAGTATCTGGTGAGCAGTTCTTC. Its translation is CASTGLVSGEQFF.

This chain connects TRBV11-2 to TRBJ2-2; no definite D call. Germline lookup yields CDR1 SGHAT and CDR2 FQNNGV. The CDR3 length is 17 residues. Between the trimmed V and J ends, which lost 0 bases and 1 base, there was a span of 12 bases. The CDR3 DNA is TGTGCCAGCAGCTTAGATCAGTGGCCGGGGAACACCGGGGAGCTGTTTTTT. Protein product: CASSLDQWPGNTGELFF.

V is TRBV5-1 and J is TRBJ2-7; 7 bases are a match to TRBD1. The CDR3 extends over 9 amino acids. Germline V gene lookup returns CDR1 SGHRS and CDR2 YFSETQ. CDR3 in amino acids: CEGAGEQYF. The CDR3 DNA reads as TGCGAGGGGGCCGGCGAGCAGTACTTC.